This T cell receptor (beta chain) was recovered during a study of blood T cell repertoires in COVID-19. The CDR3 spans 17 residues. The germline V gene encodes CDR1 SGHRS and CDR2 YFSETQ. V lost 0 bases, J lost 0 bases, and 4 bases stayed unmatched. In the study's own analysis: Amplification of reference gene primers provided the estimated nucleated cell counts. The repertoire was sequenced with immunoSEQ multiplex PCR; TCRdb's copy has only in-frame clones and lacks some. The V and J calls and clone size are taken from that table; D and trimming were inferred from the DNA. The table includes tens of thousands of clones, approximately 83% detected once.

This sequence was found in a woman aged 70-85 years with acute or convalescent COVID-19. The gene calls are TRBV5-1 and TRBJ2-3; TRBD2 aligns across 10 bases. Material: peripheral blood. CDR3 residues: CASSLASSGGSTDTQYF. The CDR3 DNA follows: TGCGCCAGCAGCTTGGCCTCTAGCGGGGGTAGCACAGATACGCAGTATTTT. Supplemented by reference TRBV5-1 and TRBJ2-3, the full variable domain reads KAGVTQTPRYLIKTRGQQVTLSCSPISGHRSVSWYQQTPGQGLQFLFEYFSETQRNKGNFPGRFSGRQFSNSRSEMNVSTLELGDSALYLCASSLASSGGSTDTQYFGPGTRLTVL.